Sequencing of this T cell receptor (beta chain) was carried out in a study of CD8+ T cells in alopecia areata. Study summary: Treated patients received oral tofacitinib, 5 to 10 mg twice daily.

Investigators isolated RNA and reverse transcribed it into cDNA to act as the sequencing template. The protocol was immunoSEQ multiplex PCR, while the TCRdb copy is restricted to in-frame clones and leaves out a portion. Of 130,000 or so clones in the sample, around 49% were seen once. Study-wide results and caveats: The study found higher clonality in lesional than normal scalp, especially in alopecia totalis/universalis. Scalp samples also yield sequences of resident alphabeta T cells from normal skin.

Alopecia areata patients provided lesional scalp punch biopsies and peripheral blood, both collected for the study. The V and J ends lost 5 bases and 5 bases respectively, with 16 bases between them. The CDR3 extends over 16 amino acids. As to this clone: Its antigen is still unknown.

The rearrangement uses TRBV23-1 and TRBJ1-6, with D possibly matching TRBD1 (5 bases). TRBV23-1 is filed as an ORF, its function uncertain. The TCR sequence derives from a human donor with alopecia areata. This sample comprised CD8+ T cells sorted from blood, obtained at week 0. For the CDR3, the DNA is TGCGCCAGCAGTACTACACCGGGACCGGATAATTCACCCCTCCACTTT. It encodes CASSTTPGPDNSPLHF.